A selection of T cell receptor beta chains follows, all from one sample in a study of OX40 agonist ivuxolimab in advanced cancers. Some clones are missing from TCRdb's copy, which holds only in-frame ones; the method was immunoSEQ multiplex PCR. The sample records under 100,000 clones, approximately 83% being singletons. The source material was CD4+ or CD8+ T cells sorted from blood, sampled in a trial of the OX40 agonist ivuxolimab. The receptors come from an adult with an advanced solid tumor such as melanoma, head and neck, liver or kidney cancer. Both conserved end residues are part of each CDR3. D genes are given only for firm matches. Clone size is stated in some rows and not others, as once, few, many or a class when expanded.

>TRBV2|.|TRBJ2-1|TRBD2
CARGLAGGNEQFF
TGTGCCAGGGGACTAGCGGGCGGCAATGAGCAGTTCTTC
>TRBV12-5|.|TRBJ1-1|.
CASGTRMTLGNTEAFF
TGTGCTAGTGGTACCAGGATGACCTTAGGGAACACTGAAGCTTTCTTT
>TRBV11-2|.|TRBJ2-5|.
CASSWVGFAETQYF
TGTGCCAGCAGCTGGGTGGGGTTCGCGGAGACCCAGTACTTC
>TRBV6-5|once|TRBJ1-3|.
CASSPRVENTIYF
TGTGCCAGCAGTCCCAGGGTGGAAAACACCATATATTTT
>TRBV5-1|.|TRBJ2-7|.
CASSLLGISYEQYF
TGCGCCAGCAGCCTGCTCGGAATCTCCTACGAGCAGTACTTC
>TRBV19|.|TRBJ1-2|TRBD1
CAGKGGTGTTYGYTF
TGTGCCGGTAAAGGGGGCACCGGGACAACCTATGGCTACACCTTC
>TRBV2|.|TRBJ2-3|TRBD2
CASSRSGRSTDTQYF
TGTGCCAGCAGCCGTAGCGGGCGGAGCACAGATACGCAGTATTTT
>TRBV5-1|.|TRBJ2-7|TRBD2
CASSYGLAGSGEQYF
TGCGCCAGCAGCTACGGACTAGCGGGGTCCGGAGAGCAGTACTTC
>TRBV6-5|once|TRBJ1-2|TRBD1
CASSYSTGGYNYGYTF
TGTGCCAGCAGTTACTCAACAGGGGGCTATAACTATGGCTACACCTTC
>TRBV6-5|.|TRBJ1-2|.
CASTSKALFYGYTF
TGTGCCAGCACATCGAAGGCCCTCTTCTATGGCTACACCTTC
>TRBV7-2|few|TRBJ2-7|.
CASSSAGGLPYEQYF
TGTGCCAGCAGCTCCGCCGGGGGGCTTCCCTACGAGCAGTACTTC
>TRBV7-6|.|TRBJ2-1|TRBD2
CASSGATGGFADEQFF
TGTGCCAGCAGCGGAGCTACGGGAGGTTTTGCAGATGAGCAGTTCTTC
>TRBV6-5|few|TRBJ2-1|TRBD2
CASSYRLATDNEQFF
TGTGCCAGCAGTTACCGACTAGCTACCGACAATGAGCAGTTCTTC
>TRBV21-1|.|TRBJ2-7|.
CAGLTSLRDEQYF
TGTGCCGGCCTGACATCCTTACGGGACGAGCAGTACTTC
>TRBV7-8|few|TRBJ1-2|.
CASSSSPPSGGYTF
TGTGCCAGCAGCTCCTCCCCACCCTCCGGGGGCTACACCTTC
>TRBV7-8|.|TRBJ2-7|.
CASSPWTDYSYEQYF
TGTGCCAGCAGCCCCTGGACTGATTACTCCTACGAGCAGTACTTC
>TRBV5-1|.|TRBJ1-6|.
CASSLGAVDNSPLHF
TGCGCCAGCAGCTTAGGTGCAGTCGATAATTCACCCCTCCACTTT
>TRBV21-1|few|TRBJ1-4|.
CASVDRSNEKLFF
TGTGCCTCCGTGGACAGGTCTAATGAAAAACTGTTTTTT
>TRBV4-1|few|TRBJ2-3|.
CASSQEMSRPTSTDTQYF
TGCGCCAGCAGCCAAGAAATGAGTCGACCTACTAGCACAGATACGCAGTATTTT
>TRBV5-4|once|TRBJ2-3|TRBD1
CASSLASGTGVTDTQYF
TGTGCCAGCAGCTTGGCCTCGGGGACAGGGGTTACAGATACGCAGTATTTT
>TRBV19|.|TRBJ2-5|TRBD1
CASSVGTATQETQYF
TGTGCCAGTAGTGTAGGGACAGCTACCCAAGAGACCCAGTACTTC